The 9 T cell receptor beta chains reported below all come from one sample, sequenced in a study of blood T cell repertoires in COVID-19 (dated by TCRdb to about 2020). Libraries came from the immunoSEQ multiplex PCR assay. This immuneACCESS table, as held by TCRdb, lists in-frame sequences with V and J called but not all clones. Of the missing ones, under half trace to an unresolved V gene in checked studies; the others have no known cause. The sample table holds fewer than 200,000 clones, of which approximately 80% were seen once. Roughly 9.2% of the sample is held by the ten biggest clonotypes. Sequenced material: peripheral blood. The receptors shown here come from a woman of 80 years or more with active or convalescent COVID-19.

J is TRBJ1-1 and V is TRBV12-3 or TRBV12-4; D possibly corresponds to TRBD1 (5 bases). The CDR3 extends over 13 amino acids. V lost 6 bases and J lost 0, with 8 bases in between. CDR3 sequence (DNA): TGTGCCAGCAGGAGACAGATGAACACTGAAGCTTTCTTT. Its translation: CASRRQMNTEAFF.

The CDR3 protein is CASSSGNQPQHF. In DNA form, the CDR3 reads TGTGCCAGCAGTTCGGGAAATCAGCCCCAGCATTTT. The V call is TRBV28, the J call TRBJ1-5; no definite D call. The germline V and J ends were trimmed by 4 bases and 4 bases, with 5 bases remaining between them. Germline loops: CDR1 MDHEN, CDR2 SYDVKM. The CDR3 runs 12 residues.

In nucleotides, the CDR3 is TGTGCCAGCAGCCTAGGGGAAGACAGGGCCTACGAGCAGTACTTC. Translation: CASSLGEDRAYEQYF. This sequence joins TRBV6-5 and TRBJ2-7, with TRBD1 matching 7 bases. The CDR3 loop spans 15 amino acids. Germline V gives CDR1 MNHEY, CDR2 SVGAGI. With 6 bases clipped from V and 2 bases from J, the junction kept 10 bases outside the gene matches.

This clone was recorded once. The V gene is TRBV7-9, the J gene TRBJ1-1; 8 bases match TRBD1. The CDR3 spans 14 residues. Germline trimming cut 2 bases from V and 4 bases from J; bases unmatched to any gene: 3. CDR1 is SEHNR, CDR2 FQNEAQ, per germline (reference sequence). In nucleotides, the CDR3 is TGTGCCAGCAGCTTACAGGGGGCGGCCACTGAAGCTTTCTTT. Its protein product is CASSLQGAATEAFF.

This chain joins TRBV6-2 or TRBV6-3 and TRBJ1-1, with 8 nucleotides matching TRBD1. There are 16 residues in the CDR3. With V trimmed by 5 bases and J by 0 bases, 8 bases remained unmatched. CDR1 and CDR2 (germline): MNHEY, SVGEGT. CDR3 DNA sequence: TGTGCCAGCAGTCGGGCAGGGGGCCGCGTGAACACTGAAGCTTTCTTT. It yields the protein CASSRAGGRVNTEAFF.

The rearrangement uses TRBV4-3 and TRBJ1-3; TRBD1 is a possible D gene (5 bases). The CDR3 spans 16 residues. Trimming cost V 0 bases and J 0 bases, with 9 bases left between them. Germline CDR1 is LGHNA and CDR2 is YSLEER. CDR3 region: CASSQEAQVSGNTIYF. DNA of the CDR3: TGCGCCAGCAGCCAAGAGGCACAGGTCTCTGGAAACACCATATATTTT.

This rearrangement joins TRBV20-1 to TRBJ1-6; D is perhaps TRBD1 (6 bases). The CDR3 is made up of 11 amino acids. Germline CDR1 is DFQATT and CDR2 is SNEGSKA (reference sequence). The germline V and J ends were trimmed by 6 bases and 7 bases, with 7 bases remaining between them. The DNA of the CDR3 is TGCAGTGCCACAGGGAATTCACCCCTCCACTTT. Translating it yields CSATGNSPLHF.

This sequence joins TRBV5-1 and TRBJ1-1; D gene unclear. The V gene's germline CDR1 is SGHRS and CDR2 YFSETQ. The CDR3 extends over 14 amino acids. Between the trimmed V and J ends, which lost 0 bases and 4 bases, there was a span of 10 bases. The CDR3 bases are TGCGCCAGCAGCTTGGACGGACTGATCACTGAAGCTTTCTTT. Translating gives CASSLDGLITEAFF. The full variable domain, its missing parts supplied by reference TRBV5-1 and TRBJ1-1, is KAGVTQTPRYLIKTRGQQVTLSCSPISGHRSVSWYQQTPGQGLQFLFEYFSETQRNKGNFPGRFSGRQFSNSRSEMNVSTLELGDSALYLCASSLDGLITEAFFGQGTRLTVV.

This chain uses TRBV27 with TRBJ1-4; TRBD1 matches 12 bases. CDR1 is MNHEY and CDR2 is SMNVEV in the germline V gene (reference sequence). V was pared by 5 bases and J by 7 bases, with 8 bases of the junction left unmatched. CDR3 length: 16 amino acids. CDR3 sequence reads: CASSTLGDRGPEKLFF. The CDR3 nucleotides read TGTGCCAGCAGTACCCTAGGGGACAGGGGGCCTGAAAAACTGTTTTTT.